These 15 T cell receptor beta chains originate from one sample sequenced in a study of cytomegalovirus exposure and HLA in healthy donors. Primers included in the PCR were 60 Vbeta and 13 Jbeta primers. Sequencing used immunoSEQ multiplex PCR; TCRdb keeps in-frame clones, though not all of them. The sample includes 150,000 to 200,000 clones, around 86% seen only once; the top ten take approximately 1.7%. The sequenced sample consisted of PBMCs. Every receptor here comes from a young woman in good health and CMV-seronegative.

This chain connects TRBV11-3 to TRBJ1-3; D gene ambiguous. CDR1 and CDR2 (germline): SGHNT, YENEEA. CDR3 length: 15 amino acids. Trimming shortened V by 5 bases and J by 4 bases, and 15 bases separated the two germline ends. Here the CDR3 DNA reads TGTGCCAGCAGCCCAGAGGCAGTAGCAGGAAACACCATATATTTT. This sequence encodes CASSPEAVAGNTIYF.

The V gene is TRBV7-2, the J gene TRBJ1-1; D gene uncertain. V lost 1 base, J lost 8 bases, and 17 bases lay in between. The CDR3 spans 15 residues. Germline values: CDR1 SGHTA, CDR2 FQGNSA. This CDR3 is CASSLGVTTKTEAFF. The CDR3 DNA reads TGTGCCAGCAGCTTAGGGGTGACAACAAAAACCGAAGCTTTCTTT.

The chain couples TRBV5-6 to TRBJ1-5; D is possibly TRBD1 (6 bases). Trimming shortened V by 4 bases and J by 7 bases, and 18 bases separated the two germline ends. Germline V gene sequence: CDR1 SGHDT, CDR2 YYEEEE. This CDR3 has 15 amino acids. CDR3 sequence reads: CASSPRGARGQPQHF. CDR3 nucleotide sequence: TGTGCCAGCAGCCCCCGGGGGGCTCGAGGACAGCCCCAGCATTTT.

The chain has TRBV30 and TRBJ2-2; weak D call: TRBD2 (6 bases). This CDR3 contains 13 residues. Per germline, CDR1 GTSNPN and CDR2 SVGIG (reference sequence). V was trimmed by 4 bases and J by 5 bases, leaving 11 bases between them. The CDR3 reads CAWNTGVTGELFF. The CDR3 DNA reads TGTGCCTGGAACACGGGGGTGACCGGGGAGCTGTTTTTT.

V usage is TRBV19 and J usage is TRBJ2-5; possible D gene TRBD2, 6 bases. The J call is uncertain, as TRBJ2-7 better fits the DNA end. The CDR3 totals 14 residues. CDR1 and CDR2 from the germline V gene are LNHDA and SQIVND (reference sequence). CDR3 sequence: CASSIGRGPYEQYF. The CDR3 DNA reads TGTGCCAGTAGTATAGGGCGGGGCCCCTACGAGCAGTACTTC.

The chain is built from TRBV4-3 and TRBJ2-5; 8 bases match TRBD2. Germline V CDR1 and CDR2: LGHNA, YSLEER. This CDR3 has 16 residues. The ends lost 1 base at V and 1 base at J; junction bases unmatched: 5. The CDR3 DNA reads as TGCGCCAGCAGCCAAGCCAGCGGGAGTTCCCAAGAGACCCAGTACTTC. Residues: CASSQASGSSQETQYF.

The chain combines TRBV27 with TRBJ2-7, with TRBD2 as a possible D gene (6 bases). This CDR3 region has 14 residues. V gave up 3 bases and J gave up 6 bases, with 15 bases separating them. The germline V gene has CDR1 MNHEY and CDR2 SMNVEV (reference sequence). The chain's CDR3 is CASSFGGRFSEQYF. The CDR3 DNA follows: TGTGCCAGCAGTTTCGGAGGGAGATTTAGCGAGCAGTACTTC.

This rearrangement joins TRBV9 to TRBJ2-3, with 12 bases that match TRBD2. J was trimmed by 6 bases and V by 6 bases; bases with no gene match: 8. This CDR3 is 15 amino acids long. Germline V lookup: CDR1 SGDLS, CDR2 YYNGEE. CDR3 nucleotides: TGTGCCAGCACCCAGACTAGCGGGAGTAGTGATACGCAGTATTTT. Protein product: CASTQTSGSSDTQYF.

The chain joins TRBV19 to TRBJ2-1, with D uncertain. CDR1 and CDR2 (germline): LNHDA, SQIVND (reference sequence). The CDR3 consists of 14 residues. The V gene lost 8 bases and the J gene lost 4 bases, with 15 bases spanning the gap. CDR3 in DNA: TGTGCCAGTGAAGAGGCTCGTGGATACAATGAGCAGTTCTTC. It translates to CASEEARGYNEQFF.

The V gene is TRBV9, the J gene TRBJ2-3; weak D call: TRBD2 (5 bases). This CDR3 contains 18 residues. Germline V gene sequence: CDR1 SGDLS, CDR2 YYNGEE. Trimming pared 2 bases from V and 0 bases from J, leaving 19 bases between. The CDR3: CASSVAPLEEFSTDTQYF. In nucleotides, the CDR3 is TGTGCCAGCAGCGTCGCCCCTCTGGAGGAATTTAGCACAGATACGCAGTATTTT.

The genes are TRBV7-8 and TRBJ2-3, with TRBD1 as a possible D gene (5 bases). Germline V gives CDR1 SGHVS, CDR2 FQNEAQ. CDR3 length: 15 amino acids. V dropped 5 bases and J dropped 6 bases, with 18 bases sitting between them. The CDR3 DNA reads TGTGCCAGCAGCGGCAGGGCTATCAGGACGGATACGCAGTATTTT. Translated, it gives CASSGRAIRTDTQYF.

The rearrangement links TRBV6-5 to TRBJ2-4, with 9 bases identical to TRBD1. The CDR3 extends over 14 amino acids. After removal of 6 bases from V and 6 bases from J, the junction contained 6 bases not matched to a gene. The germline V gene encodes CDR1 MNHEY and CDR2 SVGAGI. CDR3 sequence: CASRGQGRGNIQYF. The CDR3 DNA reads as TGTGCCAGCAGGGGACAGGGCCGAGGAAACATTCAGTACTTC.

The V call is TRBV7-2, the J call TRBJ2-4; D not resolved. Trimming shortened V by 1 base and J by 4 bases, and 5 bases separated the two germline ends. The germline gives CDR1 SGHTA, CDR2 FQGNSA. The CDR3 is 13 residues long. CDR3 region: CASSLDPKNIQYF. CDR3 nucleotides: TGTGCCAGCAGCTTAGATCCTAAAAACATTCAGTACTTC. Full variable domain (missing parts from reference TRBV7-2 and TRBJ2-4): GAGVSQSPSNKVTEKGKDVELRCDPISGHTALYWYRQSLGQGLEFLIYFQGNSAPDKSGLPSDRFSAERTGGSVSTLTIQRTQQEDSAVYLCASSLDPKNIQYFGAGTRLSVL.

This sequence joins TRBV5-6 and TRBJ2-7; 10 bases are a match to TRBD1. The CDR3 has 14 residues. The junction had 2 bases not matched to a gene; V was cut back by 3 bases and J by 2 bases. Germline CDR1 SGHDT, CDR2 YYEEEE. In DNA, the CDR3 is TGTGCCAGCAGCTGGGACAGGGGTGCCTACGAGCAGTACTTC. Translation: CASSWDRGAYEQYF.

This clone was found a few times. The chain recombines TRBV2 with TRBJ1-2; 7 bases are a match to TRBD1. V trimming: 6 bases; J trimming: 2 bases; junction bases outside the gene matches: 6. This CDR3 is 14 amino acids long. CDR1 is SNHLY, CDR2 FYNNEI, per germline. The CDR3 nucleotides are TGTGCCAGCAGCTCCGGACAGGTCAACTATGGCTACACCTTC. It codes for CASSSGQVNYGYTF. The full variable domain, rest sourced from reference TRBV2 and TRBJ1-2, is EPEVTQTPSHQVTQMGQEVILRCVPISNHLYFYWYRQILGQKVEFLVSFYNNEISEKSEIFDDQFSVERPDGSNFTLKIRSTKLEDSAMYFCASSSGQVNYGYTFGSGTRLTVV.